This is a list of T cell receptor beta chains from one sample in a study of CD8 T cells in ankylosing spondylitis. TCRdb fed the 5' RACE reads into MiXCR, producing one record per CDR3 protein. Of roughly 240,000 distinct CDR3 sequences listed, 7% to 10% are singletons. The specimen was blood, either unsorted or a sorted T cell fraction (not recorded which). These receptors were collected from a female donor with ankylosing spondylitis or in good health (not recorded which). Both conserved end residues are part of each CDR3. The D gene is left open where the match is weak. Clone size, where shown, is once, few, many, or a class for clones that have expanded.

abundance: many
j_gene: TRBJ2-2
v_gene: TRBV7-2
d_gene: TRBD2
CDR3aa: CASKLAGVVELFF
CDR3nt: TGTGCCAGCAAACTAGCGGGAGTTGTGGAGCTGTTTTTT

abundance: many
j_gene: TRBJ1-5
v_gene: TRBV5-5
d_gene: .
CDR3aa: CASSLEYRVRNQPQHF
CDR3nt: TGTGCCAGCAGCTTAGAATACAGGGTACGGAATCAGCCCCAGCATTTT

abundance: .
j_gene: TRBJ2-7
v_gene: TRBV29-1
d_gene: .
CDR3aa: CSVAKGQHEQYF
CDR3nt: TGCAGCGTTGCTAAAGGTCAACACGAGCAGTACTTC

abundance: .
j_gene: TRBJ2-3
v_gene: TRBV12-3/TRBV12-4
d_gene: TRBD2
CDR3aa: CASCLNLGGTSGTDTQYF
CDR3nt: TGTGCCAGCTGTTTAAATCTCGGCGGGACTAGCGGGACCGATACGCAGTATTTT

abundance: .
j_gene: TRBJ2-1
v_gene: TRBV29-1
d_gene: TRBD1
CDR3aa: CSAGQGHGEQFF
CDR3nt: TGCAGCGCCGGACAGGGGCACGGTGAGCAGTTCTTC

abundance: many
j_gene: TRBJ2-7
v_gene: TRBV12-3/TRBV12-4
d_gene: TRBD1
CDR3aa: CASSLNVGQGSSYEQYF
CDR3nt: TGTGCCAGCAGTCTGAACGTCGGACAGGGAAGTTCCTACGAGCAGTACTTC

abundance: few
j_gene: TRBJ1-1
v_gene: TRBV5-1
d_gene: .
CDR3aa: CASSLGGGRGGDTEAFF
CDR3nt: TGCGCCAGCAGCTTGGGTGGTGGACGGGGAGGGGACACTGAAGCTTTCTTT

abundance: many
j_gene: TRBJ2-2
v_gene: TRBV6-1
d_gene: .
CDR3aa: CASRSVGTGELFF
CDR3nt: TGTGCCAGCAGAAGCGTCGGCACCGGGGAGCTGTTTTTT

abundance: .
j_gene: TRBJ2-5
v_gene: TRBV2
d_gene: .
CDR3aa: CASTGGLETQYF
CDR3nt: TGTGCCAGCACCGGAGGGTTGGAGACCCAGTACTTC

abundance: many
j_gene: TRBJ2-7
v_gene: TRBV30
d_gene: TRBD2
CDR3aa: CAWRTSGRGEQYF
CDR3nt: TGTGCCTGGCGGACTAGCGGCAGGGGCGAGCAGTACTTC

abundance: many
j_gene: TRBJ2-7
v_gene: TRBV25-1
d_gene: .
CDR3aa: CASRGSLPRSEQYF
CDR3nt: TGTGCCAGCAGGGGATCGCTCCCTCGCTCCGAGCAGTACTTC

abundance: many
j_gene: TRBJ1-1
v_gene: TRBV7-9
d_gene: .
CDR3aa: CASSPREGTNTEAFF
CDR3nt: TGTGCCAGCAGCCCTCGGGAGGGGACGAACACTGAAGCTTTCTTT

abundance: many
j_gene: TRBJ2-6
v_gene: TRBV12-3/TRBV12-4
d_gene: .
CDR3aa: CASSGANVLTF
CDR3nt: TGTGCCAGCTCTGGGGCCAACGTCCTGACTTTC

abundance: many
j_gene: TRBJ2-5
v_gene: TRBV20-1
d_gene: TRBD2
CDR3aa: CSAGWTSGQETQYF
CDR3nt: TGCAGTGCTGGATGGACTAGCGGTCAAGAGACCCAGTACTTC

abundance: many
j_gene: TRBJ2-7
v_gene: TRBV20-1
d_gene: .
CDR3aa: CSARRPAGSSYEQYF
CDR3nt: TGCAGTGCTAGGCGGCCCGCAGGGAGCTCCTACGAGCAGTACTTC

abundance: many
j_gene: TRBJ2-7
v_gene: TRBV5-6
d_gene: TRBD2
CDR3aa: CASSGTLAHSSYEQYF
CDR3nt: TGTGCCAGCAGCGGCACACTAGCGCATAGCTCCTACGAGCAGTACTTC

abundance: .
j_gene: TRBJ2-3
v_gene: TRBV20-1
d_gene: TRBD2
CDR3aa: CSASREGLAGVPDTQYF
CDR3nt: TGCAGTGCCTCTAGGGAGGGACTAGCGGGAGTCCCAGATACGCAGTATTTT

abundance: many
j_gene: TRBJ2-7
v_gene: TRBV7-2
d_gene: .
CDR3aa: CASSSLRGLRYEQYF
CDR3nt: TGTGCCAGCAGCTCGCTCCGAGGGCTCCGTTACGAGCAGTACTTC

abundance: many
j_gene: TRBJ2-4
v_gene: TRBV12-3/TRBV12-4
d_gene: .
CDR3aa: CASSLRHSNIQYF
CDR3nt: TGTGCCAGCAGTTTACGACACTCCAACATTCAGTACTTC

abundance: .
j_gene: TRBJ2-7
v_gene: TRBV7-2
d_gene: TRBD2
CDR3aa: CASSPPAGGGYEQYF
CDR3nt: TGTGCCAGCAGCCCCCCTGCGGGAGGGGGCTACGAGCAGTACTTC

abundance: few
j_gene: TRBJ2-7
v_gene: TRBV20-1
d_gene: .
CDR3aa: CSALEGEQYF
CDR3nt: TGCAGTGCTTTAGAAGGCGAGCAGTACTTC

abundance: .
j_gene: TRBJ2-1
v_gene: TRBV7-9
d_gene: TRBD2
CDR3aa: CASSSGLAGLHEQFF
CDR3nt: TGTGCCAGCAGCTCCGGACTAGCGGGCCTCCATGAGCAGTTCTTC

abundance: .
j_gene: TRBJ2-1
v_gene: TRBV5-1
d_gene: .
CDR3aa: CASSFPTGYNEQFF
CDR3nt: TGCGCCAGCAGCTTCCCGACGGGATACAATGAGCAGTTCTTC

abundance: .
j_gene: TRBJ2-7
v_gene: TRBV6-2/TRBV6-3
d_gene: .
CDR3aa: CASSCYFGGASSYEQYF
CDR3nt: TGTGCCAGCAGTTGCTACTTCGGCGGGGCGAGCTCCTACGAGCAGTACTTC

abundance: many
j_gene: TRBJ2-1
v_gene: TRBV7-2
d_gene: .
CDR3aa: CASSPGPRQFF
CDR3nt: TGTGCCAGCAGCCCCGGACCCCGGCAGTTCTTC

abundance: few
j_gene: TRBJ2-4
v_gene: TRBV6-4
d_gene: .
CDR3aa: CASSDPLRGGKNIQYF
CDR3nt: TGTGCCAGCAGTGACCCCTTAAGAGGGGGCAAAAACATTCAGTACTTC

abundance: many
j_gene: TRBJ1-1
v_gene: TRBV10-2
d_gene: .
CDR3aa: CASSPLPREEAEAFF
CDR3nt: TGCGCCAGCAGTCCCCTCCCCAGGGAAGAGGCTGAAGCTTTCTTT

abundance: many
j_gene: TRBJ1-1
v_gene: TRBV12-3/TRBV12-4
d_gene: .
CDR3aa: CASSLTETTEAFF
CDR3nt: TGTGCCAGCAGTTTGACCGAGACCACTGAAGCTTTCTTT

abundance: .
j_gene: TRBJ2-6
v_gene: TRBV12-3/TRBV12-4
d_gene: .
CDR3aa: CASSPITSGANVLTF
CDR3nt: TGTGCCAGCAGCCCGATCACCTCTGGGGCCAACGTCCTGACTTTC